This record covers a single T cell receptor (beta chain). The record originates from a study of OX40 agonist ivuxolimab in advanced cancers. The CDR3 runs to 13 residues. Unmatched junction bases numbered 6, after V lost 10 bases and J lost 5 bases. The germline V gene has CDR1 ENHRY and CDR2 SYGVKD. Using immunoSEQ multiplex PCR, the repertoire was profiled, and TCRdb retains in-frame clones only, with some absent. The sample holds around 110,000 clones, about nine tenths seen once. This clonotype was sampled from an adult with an advanced solid tumor such as melanoma, head and neck, liver or kidney cancer. The chain links TRBV10-3 to TRBJ2-1, with TRBD2 matching 9 bases. Sequencing used CD4+ or CD8+ T cells sorted from blood, obtained in a trial of the OX40 agonist ivuxolimab. CDR3 protein: CATQRGDDNEQFF. The DNA for the CDR3 is TGTGCCACACAGCGGGGGGACGACAATGAGCAGTTCTTC.